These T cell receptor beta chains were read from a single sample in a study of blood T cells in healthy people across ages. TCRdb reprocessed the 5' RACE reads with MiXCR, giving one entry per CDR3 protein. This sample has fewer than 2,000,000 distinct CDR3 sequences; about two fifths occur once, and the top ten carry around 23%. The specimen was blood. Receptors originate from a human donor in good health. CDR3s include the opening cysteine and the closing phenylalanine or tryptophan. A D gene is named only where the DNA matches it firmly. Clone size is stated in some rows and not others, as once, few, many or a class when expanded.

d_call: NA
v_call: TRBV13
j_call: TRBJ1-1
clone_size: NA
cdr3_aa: CASSLVLGGIFEAFF
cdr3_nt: TGTGCCAGCAGCTTAGTGTTAGGAGGCATCTTTGAAGCTTTCTTT

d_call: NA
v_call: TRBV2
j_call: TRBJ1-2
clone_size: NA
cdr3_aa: CASRNYQGYTF
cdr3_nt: TGTGCCAGCCGGAACTACCAAGGCTACACCTTC

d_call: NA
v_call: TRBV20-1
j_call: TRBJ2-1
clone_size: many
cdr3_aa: CSAPTDYNEQFF
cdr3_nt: TGCAGTGCTCCGACTGACTACAATGAGCAGTTCTTC

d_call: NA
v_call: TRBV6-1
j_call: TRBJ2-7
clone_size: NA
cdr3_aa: CASSRLGTEQYF
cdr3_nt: TGTGCCAGCTCGAGACTAGGGACCGAGCAGTACTTC

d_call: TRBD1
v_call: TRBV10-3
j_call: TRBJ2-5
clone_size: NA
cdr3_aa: CAISESRGGLQTQYF
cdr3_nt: TGTGCCATCAGTGAGTCGAGAGGGGGCCTACAGACCCAGTACTTC

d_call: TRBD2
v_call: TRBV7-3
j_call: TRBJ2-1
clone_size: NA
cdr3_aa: CASSLLSGTSVNEQFF
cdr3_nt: TGTGCCAGCAGCTTATTATCCGGGACTAGCGTCAATGAGCAGTTCTTC

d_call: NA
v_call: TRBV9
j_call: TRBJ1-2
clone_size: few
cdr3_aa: CASSSNGGGGYTF
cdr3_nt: TGTGCCAGCAGCTCAAATGGGGGCGGTGGCTACACCTTC

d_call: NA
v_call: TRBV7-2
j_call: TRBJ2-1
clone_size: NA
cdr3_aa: CASSSLGLGGEQFF
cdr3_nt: TGTGCCAGCAGCTCCCTCGGTCTAGGGGGTGAGCAGTTCTTC

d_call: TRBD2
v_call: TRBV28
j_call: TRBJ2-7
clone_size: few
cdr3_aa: CAGGGYRGEQYF
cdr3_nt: TGTGCCGGGGGGGGATATCGCGGCGAGCAGTACTTC

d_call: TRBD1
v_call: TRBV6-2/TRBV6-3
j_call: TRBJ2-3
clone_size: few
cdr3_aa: CASSSPNRGPADTQYF
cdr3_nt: TGTGCCAGCAGTTCGCCCAACAGGGGGCCCGCAGATACGCAGTATTTT

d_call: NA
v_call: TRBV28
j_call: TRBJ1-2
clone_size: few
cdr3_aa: CASSLGSSGASGYTF
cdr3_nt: TGTGCCAGCAGTTTGGGATCTTCGGGGGCGTCGGGCTACACCTTC

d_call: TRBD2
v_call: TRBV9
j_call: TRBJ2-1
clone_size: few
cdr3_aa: CASSKGLVIYNEQFF
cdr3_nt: TGTGCCAGCAGCAAGGGACTAGTAATATACAATGAGCAGTTCTTC

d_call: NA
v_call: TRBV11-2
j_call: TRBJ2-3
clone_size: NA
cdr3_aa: CASSSRTLLDTQYF
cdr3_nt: TGTGCCAGCAGCTCTAGGACTCTCCTGGATACGCAGTATTTT

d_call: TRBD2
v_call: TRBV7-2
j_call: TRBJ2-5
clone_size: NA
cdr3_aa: CASSWELAGAQETQYF
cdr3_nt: TGTGCCAGCAGCTGGGAACTAGCGGGTGCTCAAGAGACCCAGTACTTC

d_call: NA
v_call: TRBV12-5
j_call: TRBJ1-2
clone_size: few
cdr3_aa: CASGLRLGQVYYGYTF
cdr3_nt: TGTGCTAGTGGTTTACGCCTCGGGCAGGTTTACTATGGCTACACCTTC

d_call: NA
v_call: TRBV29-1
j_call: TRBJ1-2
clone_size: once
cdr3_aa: CNVEGKLSNYGYTF
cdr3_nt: TGCAACGTTGAAGGTAAACTGTCGAACTATGGCTACACCTTC

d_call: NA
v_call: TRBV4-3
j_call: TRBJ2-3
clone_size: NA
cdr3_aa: CASSQDVIRGAGTDTQYF
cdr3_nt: TGCGCCAGCAGCCAAGATGTTATCAGGGGCGCTGGTACAGATACGCAGTATTTT

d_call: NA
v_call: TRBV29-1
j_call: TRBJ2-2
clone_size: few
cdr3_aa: CSVAQVHGGELFF
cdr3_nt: TGCAGCGTTGCCCAGGTTCATGGCGGGGAGCTGTTTTTT

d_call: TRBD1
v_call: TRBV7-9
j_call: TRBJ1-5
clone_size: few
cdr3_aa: CASSLGQGEPSNQPQHF
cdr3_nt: TGTGCCAGCAGCCTTGGACAGGGTGAACCTAGCAATCAGCCCCAGCATTTT

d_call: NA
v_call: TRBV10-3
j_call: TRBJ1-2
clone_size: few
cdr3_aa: CAISLDRNYGYTF
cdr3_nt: TGTGCCATCAGTCTGGACAGAAACTATGGCTACACCTTC

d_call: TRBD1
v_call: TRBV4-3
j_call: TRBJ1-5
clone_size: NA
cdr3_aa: CASSQTHRGSNQPQHF
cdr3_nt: TGCGCCAGCAGCCAAACCCACAGGGGTAGCAATCAGCCCCAGCATTTT

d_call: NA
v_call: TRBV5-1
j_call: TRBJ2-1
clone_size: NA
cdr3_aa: CASSLVGAGGNEQFF
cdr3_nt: TGTGCCAGCAGCTTAGTTGGGGCCGGCGGCAATGAGCAGTTCTTC

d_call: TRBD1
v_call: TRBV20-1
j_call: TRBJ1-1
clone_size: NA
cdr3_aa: CSASRQGLNTEAFF
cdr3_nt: TGCAGTGCGAGTAGACAGGGGTTGAACACTGAAGCTTTCTTT

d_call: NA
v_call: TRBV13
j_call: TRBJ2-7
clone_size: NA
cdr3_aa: CASSLVTSPPYNEQYF
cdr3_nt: TGTGCCAGCAGCTTAGTTACTAGTCCACCCTACAATGAGCAGTACTTC

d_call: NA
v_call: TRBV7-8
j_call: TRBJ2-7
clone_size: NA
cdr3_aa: CASSLSGPYYEQYF
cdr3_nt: TGTGCCAGCAGCTTATCGGGACCTTACTACGAGCAGTACTTC

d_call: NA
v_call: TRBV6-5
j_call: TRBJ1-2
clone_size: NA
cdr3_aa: CASSPQGQANCGYTF
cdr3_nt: TGTGCCAGCAGCCCCCAGGGGCAGGCTAACTGTGGCTACACCTTC

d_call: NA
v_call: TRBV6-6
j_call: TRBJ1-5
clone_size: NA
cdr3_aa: CASSYITAGNQPQHF
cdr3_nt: TGTGCCAGCAGTTACATTACAGCCGGCAATCAGCCCCAGCATTTT

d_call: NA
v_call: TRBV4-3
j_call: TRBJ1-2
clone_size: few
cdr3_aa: CASSQDLETGAYYGYTF
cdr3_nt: TGCGCCAGCAGCCAAGATTTGGAAACGGGAGCGTACTATGGCTACACCTTC

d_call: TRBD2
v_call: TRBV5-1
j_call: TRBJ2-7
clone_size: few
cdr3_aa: CASRERGLASSEQYF
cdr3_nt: TGCGCCAGCAGAGAGCGGGGACTAGCCTCTTCCGAGCAGTACTTC

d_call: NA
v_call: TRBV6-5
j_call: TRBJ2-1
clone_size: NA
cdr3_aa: CASKHRVSYNEQFF
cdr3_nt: TGTGCCAGCAAGCACCGAGTGTCCTACAATGAGCAGTTCTTC

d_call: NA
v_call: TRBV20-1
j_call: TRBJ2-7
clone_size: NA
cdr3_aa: CSASARGYSYEQYF
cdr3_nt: TGCAGTGCTAGTGCCCGGGGTTATTCCTACGAGCAGTACTTC

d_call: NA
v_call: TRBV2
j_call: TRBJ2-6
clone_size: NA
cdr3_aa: CASSESQGGSGANVLTF
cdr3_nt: TGTGCCAGCAGTGAAAGCCAGGGAGGATCTGGGGCCAACGTCCTGACTTTC

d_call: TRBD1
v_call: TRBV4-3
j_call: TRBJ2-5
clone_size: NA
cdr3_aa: CASSQGQGIQETQYF
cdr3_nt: TGCGCCAGCAGCCAAGGACAGGGTATTCAAGAGACCCAGTACTTC

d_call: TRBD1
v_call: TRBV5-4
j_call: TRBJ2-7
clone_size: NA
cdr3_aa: CASSLAGGFDEQYF
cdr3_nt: TGTGCCAGCAGCTTGGCAGGGGGCTTCGACGAGCAGTACTTC

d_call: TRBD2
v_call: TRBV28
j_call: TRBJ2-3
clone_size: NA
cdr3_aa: CASRGLVTDTQYF
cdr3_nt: TGTGCCAGTAGGGGACTAGTCACAGATACGCAGTATTTT

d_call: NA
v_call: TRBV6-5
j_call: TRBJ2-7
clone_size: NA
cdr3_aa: CASSYGLTSSSYNEQYF
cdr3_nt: TGTGCCAGCAGTTACGGGCTAACATCAAGCTCCTACAATGAGCAGTACTTC

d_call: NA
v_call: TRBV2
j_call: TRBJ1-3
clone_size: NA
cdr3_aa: CASLESGASGNTIYF
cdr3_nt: TGTGCCAGCCTAGAGTCGGGGGCTTCTGGAAACACCATATATTTT

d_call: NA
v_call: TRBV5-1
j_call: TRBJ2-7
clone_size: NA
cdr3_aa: CASSQGPLGNYEQYF
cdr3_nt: TGCGCCAGCAGCCAAGGTCCTTTGGGGAACTACGAGCAGTACTTC

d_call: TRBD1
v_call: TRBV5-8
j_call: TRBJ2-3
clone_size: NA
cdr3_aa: CVSSSELPGQGSRDTQYF
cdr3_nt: TGTGTCAGCAGCAGCGAGCTGCCGGGACAGGGTTCTCGAGATACGCAGTATTTT

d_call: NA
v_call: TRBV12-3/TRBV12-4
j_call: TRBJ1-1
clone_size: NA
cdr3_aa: CASSMGMNTEAFF
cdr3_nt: TGTGCCAGCAGTATGGGGATGAACACTGAAGCTTTCTTT

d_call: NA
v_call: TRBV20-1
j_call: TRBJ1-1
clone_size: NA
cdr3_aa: CSAREYPLNTEAFF
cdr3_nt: TGCAGTGCTAGAGAGTACCCGCTGAACACTGAAGCTTTCTTT

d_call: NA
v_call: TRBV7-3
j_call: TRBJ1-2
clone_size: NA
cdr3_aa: CASSLSGSSVYGYTF
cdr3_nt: TGTGCCAGCAGCTTGTCGGGCAGTTCCGTTTATGGCTACACCTTC

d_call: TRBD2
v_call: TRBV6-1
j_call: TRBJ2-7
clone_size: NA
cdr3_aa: CASSLSLTSGGTKLSYEQYF
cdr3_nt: TGTGCCAGCAGTCTTTCCTTGACTAGCGGGGGGACCAAACTTTCCTACGAGCAGTACTTC

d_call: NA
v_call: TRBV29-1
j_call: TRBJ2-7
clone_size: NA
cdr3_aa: CSVVRTTNYEQYF
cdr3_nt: TGCAGCGTAGTGCGGACTACGAACTACGAGCAGTACTTC

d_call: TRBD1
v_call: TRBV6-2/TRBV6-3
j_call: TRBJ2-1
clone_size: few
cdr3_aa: CASTDREVKNEQFF
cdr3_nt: TGTGCCAGCACCGACAGGGAAGTAAAGAATGAGCAGTTCTTC

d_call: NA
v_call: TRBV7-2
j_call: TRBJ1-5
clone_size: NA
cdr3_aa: CASSSESPKANQPQHF
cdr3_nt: TGTGCCAGCAGCTCAGAAAGCCCCAAGGCCAATCAGCCCCAGCATTTT

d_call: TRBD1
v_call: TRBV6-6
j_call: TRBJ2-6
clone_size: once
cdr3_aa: CASSRSQGAGANVPTF
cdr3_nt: TGTGCCAGCAGTCGGTCGCAGGGGGCTGGGGCCAACGTCCCGACTTTC

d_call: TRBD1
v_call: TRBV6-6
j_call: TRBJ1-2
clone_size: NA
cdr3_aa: CASSPDGTENYGYTF
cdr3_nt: TGTGCCAGCAGTCCCGATGGGACAGAAAACTATGGCTACACCTTC

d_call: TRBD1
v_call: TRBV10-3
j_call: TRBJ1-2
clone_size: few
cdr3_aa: CATSGAGGLRNDGYTF
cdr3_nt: TGTGCCACCTCCGGGGCAGGGGGACTCAGGAACGATGGCTACACCTTC

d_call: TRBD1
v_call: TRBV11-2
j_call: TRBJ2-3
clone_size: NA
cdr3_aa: CASSPGGFVDTQYF
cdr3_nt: TGTGCCAGCAGCCCAGGGGGCTTCGTAGATACGCAGTATTTT

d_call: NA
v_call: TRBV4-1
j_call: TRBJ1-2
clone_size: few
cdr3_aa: CASSHFTGSYTF
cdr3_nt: TGCGCCAGCAGCCACTTTACAGGGTCCTACACCTTC

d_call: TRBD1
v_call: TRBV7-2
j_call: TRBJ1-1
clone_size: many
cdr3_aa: CASSFGTVNTEAFF
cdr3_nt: TGTGCCAGCAGCTTCGGGACAGTGAACACTGAAGCTTTCTTT

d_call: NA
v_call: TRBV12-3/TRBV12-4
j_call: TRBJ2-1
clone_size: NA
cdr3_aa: CASSLSTTYNEQFF
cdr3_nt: TGTGCCAGCAGTTTATCGACTACCTACAATGAGCAGTTCTTC

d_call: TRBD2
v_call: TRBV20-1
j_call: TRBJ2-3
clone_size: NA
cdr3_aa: CSARASGGVSDTQYF
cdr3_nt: TGCAGTGCTAGGGCTAGCGGGGGGGTGTCAGATACGCAGTATTTT

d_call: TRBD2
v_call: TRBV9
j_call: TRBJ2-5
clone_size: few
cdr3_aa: CASSEGSGQETQYF
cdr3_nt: TGTGCCAGCAGCGAGGGTAGCGGGCAAGAGACCCAGTACTTC

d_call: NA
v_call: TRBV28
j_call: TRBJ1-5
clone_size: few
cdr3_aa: CASTYTIEGQPQHF
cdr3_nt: TGTGCCAGCACCTATACCATCGAGGGTCAGCCCCAGCATTTT